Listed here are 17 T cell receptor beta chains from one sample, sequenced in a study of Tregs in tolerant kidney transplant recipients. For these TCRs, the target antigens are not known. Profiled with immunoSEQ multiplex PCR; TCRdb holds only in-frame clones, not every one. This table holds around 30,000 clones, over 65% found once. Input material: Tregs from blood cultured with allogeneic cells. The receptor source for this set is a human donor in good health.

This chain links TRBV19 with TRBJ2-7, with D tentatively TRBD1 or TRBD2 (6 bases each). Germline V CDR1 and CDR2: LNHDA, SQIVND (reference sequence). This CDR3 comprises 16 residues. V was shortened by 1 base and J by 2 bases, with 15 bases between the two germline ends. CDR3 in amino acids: CASSIGGTPSPYEQYF. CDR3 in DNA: TGTGCCAGTAGTATAGGCGGGACACCCTCTCCCTACGAGCAGTACTTC.

CDR3 in amino acids: CATSRDPAGNSPLHF. In DNA, the CDR3 is TGTGCCACCAGCAGAGATCCTGCGGGGAACTCACCCCTCCACTTT. V usage is TRBV15 and J usage is TRBJ1-6; the D is unclear. Germline values: CDR1 LNHNV, CDR2 YYDKDF (reference sequence). This CDR3 spans 15 amino acids. Trimming shortened V by 0 bases and J by 10 bases, and 13 bases separated the two germline ends. Variable domain in full (rest from reference TRBV15 and TRBJ1-6): DAMVIQNPRYQVTQFGKPVTLSCSQTLNHNVMYWYQQKSSQAPKLLFHYYDKDFNNEADTPDNFQSRRPNTSFCFLDIRSPGLGDTAMYLCATSRDPAGNSPLHFGNGTRLTVT.

The CDR3 sequence: CASSQEARSGGGTGHTQYF. The CDR3 region has the DNA TGCGCCAGCAGCCAAGAGGCGCGGAGTGGAGGAGGTACGGGGCATACGCAGTATTTT. The chain joins TRBV4-1 to TRBJ2-3; D is tentatively TRBD1 or TRBD2 (5 bases each). The length of the CDR3 is 19 residues. From germline, CDR1 is MGHRA and CDR2 YSYEKL. Trimming pared 0 bases from V and 7 bases from J, leaving 26 bases between.

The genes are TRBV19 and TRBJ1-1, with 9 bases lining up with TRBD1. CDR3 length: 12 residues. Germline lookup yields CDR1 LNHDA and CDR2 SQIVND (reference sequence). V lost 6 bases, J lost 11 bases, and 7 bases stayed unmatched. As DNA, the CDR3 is TGTGCCAGTAGACCGGGACAGGGTGGGGCTTTCTTT. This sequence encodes CASRPGQGGAFF.

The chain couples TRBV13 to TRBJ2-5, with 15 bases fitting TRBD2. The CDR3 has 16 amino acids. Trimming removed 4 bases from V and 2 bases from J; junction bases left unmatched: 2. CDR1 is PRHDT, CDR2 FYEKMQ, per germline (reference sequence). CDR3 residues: CASSWGTSGGQETQYF. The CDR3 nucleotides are TGTGCCAGCAGCTGGGGGACTAGCGGGGGGCAAGAGACCCAGTACTTC. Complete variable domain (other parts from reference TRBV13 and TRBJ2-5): AAGVIQSPRHLIKEKRETATLKCYPIPRHDTVYWYQQGPGQDPQFLISFYEKMQSDKGSIPDRFSAQQFSDYHSELNMSSLELGDSALYFCASSWGTSGGQETQYFGPGTRLLVL.

The CDR3 DNA follows: TGCGCCAGCAGCTTCCCCCAACTAGCGGCTAGCACAGATACGCAGTATTTT. It codes for CASSFPQLAASTDTQYF. The V and J genes are TRBV5-1 and TRBJ2-3; TRBD2 agrees at 8 bases. J lost 0 bases, V lost 2 bases, and 8 bases had no gene match. The length of the CDR3 is 17 residues. The V gene's germline CDR1 is SGHRS and CDR2 YFSETQ.

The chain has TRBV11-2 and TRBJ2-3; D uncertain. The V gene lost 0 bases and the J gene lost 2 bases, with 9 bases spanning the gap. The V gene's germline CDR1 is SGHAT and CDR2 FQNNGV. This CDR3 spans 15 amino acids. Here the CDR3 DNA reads TGTGCCAGCAGCTTAGATCAAATATTCACAGATACGCAGTATTTT. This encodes CASSLDQIFTDTQYF.

The CDR3 coding sequence is TGTGCCAGCAGCCAAGATAGGGATAGGGCAGATACGCAGTATTTT. Translation gives CASSQDRDRADTQYF. This chain links TRBV4-2 with TRBJ2-3, with unresolved D. Between the trimmed V and J ends, which lost 0 bases and 4 bases, there was a span of 11 bases. The CDR3 runs 15 residues. CDR1 is LGHNA, CDR2 YNFKEQ, per germline.

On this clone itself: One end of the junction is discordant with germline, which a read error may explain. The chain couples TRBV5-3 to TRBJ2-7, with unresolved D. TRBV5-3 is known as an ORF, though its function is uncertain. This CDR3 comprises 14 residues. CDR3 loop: CASSLTDLSYEQYF. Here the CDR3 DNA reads TGTGCCAGCAGCTTGACCGATCTTTCCTACGAGCAGTACTTC.

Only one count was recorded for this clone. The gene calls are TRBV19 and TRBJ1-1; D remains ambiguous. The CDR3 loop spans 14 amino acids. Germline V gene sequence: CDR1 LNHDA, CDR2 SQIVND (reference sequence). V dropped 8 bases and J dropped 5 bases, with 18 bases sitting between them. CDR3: CASSPFRVGTEAFF. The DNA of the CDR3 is TGTGCCAGTTCCCCTTTTAGGGTAGGGACTGAAGCTTTCTTT.

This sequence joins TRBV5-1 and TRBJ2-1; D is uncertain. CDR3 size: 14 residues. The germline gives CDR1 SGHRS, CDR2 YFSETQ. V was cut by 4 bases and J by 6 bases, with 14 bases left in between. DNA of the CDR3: TGCGCCAGCAGCCCCCCGGGTACCGTCAATGAGCAGTTCTTC. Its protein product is CASSPPGTVNEQFF.

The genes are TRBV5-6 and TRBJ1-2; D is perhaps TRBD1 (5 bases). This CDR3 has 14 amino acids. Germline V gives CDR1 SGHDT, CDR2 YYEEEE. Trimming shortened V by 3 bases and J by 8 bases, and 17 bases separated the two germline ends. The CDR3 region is CASSWDLAPGGYTF. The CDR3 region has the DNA TGTGCCAGCAGCTGGGACTTGGCCCCGGGGGGCTACACCTTC.

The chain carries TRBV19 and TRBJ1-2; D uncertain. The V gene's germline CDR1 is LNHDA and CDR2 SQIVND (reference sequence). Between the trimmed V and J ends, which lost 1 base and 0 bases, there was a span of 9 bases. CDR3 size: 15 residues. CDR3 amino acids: CASSIGVTTNYGYTF. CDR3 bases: TGTGCCAGTAGTATAGGAGTAACTACTAACTATGGCTACACCTTC.

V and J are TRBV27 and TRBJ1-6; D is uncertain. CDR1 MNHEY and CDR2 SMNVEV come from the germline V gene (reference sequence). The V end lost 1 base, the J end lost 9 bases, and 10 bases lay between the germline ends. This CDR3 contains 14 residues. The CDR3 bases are TGTGCCAGCAGTTTATATGGCACCACTTCACCCCTCCACTTT. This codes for CASSLYGTTSPLHF.

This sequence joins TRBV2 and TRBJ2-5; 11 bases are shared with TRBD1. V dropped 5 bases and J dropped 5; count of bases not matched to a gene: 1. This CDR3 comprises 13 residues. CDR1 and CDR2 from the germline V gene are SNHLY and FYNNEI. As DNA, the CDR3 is TGTGCCAGCAGTCGGGACAGGGGGGAGACCCAGTACTTC. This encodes CASSRDRGETQYF.

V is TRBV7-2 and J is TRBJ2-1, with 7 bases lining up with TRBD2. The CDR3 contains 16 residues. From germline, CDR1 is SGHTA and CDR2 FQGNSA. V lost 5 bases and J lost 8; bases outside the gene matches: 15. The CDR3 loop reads CASSPSLARGIDEQFF. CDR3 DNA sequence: TGTGCCAGCAGCCCGTCACTAGCGCGGGGTATCGATGAGCAGTTCTTC.

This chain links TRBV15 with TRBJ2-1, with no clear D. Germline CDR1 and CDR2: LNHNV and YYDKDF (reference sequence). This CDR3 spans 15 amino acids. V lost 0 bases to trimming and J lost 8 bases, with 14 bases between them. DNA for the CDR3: TGTGCCACCAGCAGAGATGGGCCCGGGTCCTATGAGCAGTTCTTC. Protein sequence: CATSRDGPGSYEQFF.